Following are 3 T cell receptor beta chains from one sample sequenced in a study of blood T cells in healthy people across ages. The second PCR ran about 6 to 12 cycles with a sample-barcoded 5' primer and J-beta primers. From the 5' RACE reads, TCRdb called clonotypes with MiXCR, one entry per CDR3 protein. The data contain hundreds of thousands of distinct CDR3 sequences, less than 40% of them seen just once; the ten biggest clones take up about 16%. Sequencing was performed on blood. These receptors originate from a woman older than 75 in good health.

This clonotype was detected ten times or more. With a much larger clone just one base away, this may be a read error. The V gene is TRBV5-1, the J gene TRBJ2-1; the D gene is possibly TRBD1 (6 bases). The J call could be wrong; TRBJ2-7 is a better fit for the DNA end. The germline V gene encodes CDR1 SGHRS and CDR2 YFSETQ. CDR3 length: 15 residues. The CDR3 spells CASSATTGSYNEQYF. As DNA, the CDR3 is TGCGCCAGCAGCGCGACTACAGGGTCCTACAATGAGCAGTACTTC.

V is TRBV3-1 and J is TRBJ2-3; 12 bases match TRBD1. Germline V gene lookup returns CDR1 LGHDT and CDR2 YNNKEL (reference sequence). The V gene end was trimmed by 4 bases and the J gene end by 5 bases; junction bases not matched to a gene: 4. The CDR3 has 15 amino acids. The CDR3 loop is CASSLRDRGQDTQYF. CDR3 sequence (DNA): TGTGCCAGCAGCCTCCGGGACAGGGGGCAAGATACGCAGTATTTT.

CDR3 DNA sequence: TGTGCCAGCAGCCTAGATACCGGGACAGAGTACGAGCAGTACTTC. Its translation is CASSLDTGTEYEQYF. The chain is built from TRBV7-2 and TRBJ2-7; 7 bases align to TRBD1. The CDR3 covers 15 residues. Germline CDR1 and CDR2: SGHTA and FQGNSA. With 5 bases clipped from V and 4 bases from J, the junction kept 11 bases outside the gene matches.